These 32 T cell receptor beta chains came from one sample sequenced in a study of post-analysis software for immune sequencing data. Study results and caveats: Compared with controls, patients had more of five TRBV segments, including TRBV5-6, TRBV5-1 and TRBV20-1.

The antigens of these receptors remain unknown. cDNA libraries for TCR beta contained unique molecular identifiers. TCRdb recomputed calls from the PCR reads with MiXCR, one row per CDR3 protein. The sample lists about 800,000 distinct CDR3 sequences; roughly 27% were seen once. Sequencing used blood. The receptors were gathered from a girl aged 5-17 years with multiple sclerosis.

This clonotype was counted a few times. The gene calls are TRBV24-1 and TRBJ2-1, with D perhaps matching TRBD1 (6 bases). Germline CDR1 KGHDR, CDR2 SFDVKD. With 5 bases removed from V and 3 bases from J, the gap between germline ends came to 10 bases. This CDR3 spans 14 amino acids. CDR3 protein: CATSGGGYYNEQFF. The CDR3 DNA reads as TGTGCCACCAGTGGAGGGGGATACTACAATGAGCAGTTCTTC.

This clonotype appeared a few times. J is TRBJ1-1 and V is TRBV13; D is unclear. V lost 1 base and J 6 bases, leaving 9 bases between the germline ends. The germline V gene encodes CDR1 PRHDT and CDR2 FYEKMQ (reference sequence). The CDR3 loop spans 13 amino acids. CDR3 loop: CASSLDRGSEAFF. CDR3 nucleotides: TGTGCCAGCAGCTTAGATCGGGGATCTGAAGCTTTCTTT.

The V call is TRBV5-5, the J call TRBJ2-4; 9 bases are a match to TRBD2. This CDR3 region has 17 residues. Germline CDR1 SGHKS, CDR2 YYEKEE (reference sequence). V dropped 1 base and J dropped 13; count of bases not matched to a gene: 18. This CDR3 is CASSLRGRAESRNEQYF. The CDR3 coding sequence is TGTGCCAGCAGCTTGCGCGGGAGGGCCGAATCCCGCAATGAGCAGTACTTC.

On this clonotype itself: Mismatch with germline at one junction end may stem from a read error. The V gene is TRBV7-2, the J gene TRBJ1-1; D not certain. The CDR3 has 15 residues. Germline assignment: CDR1 SGHTA and CDR2 FQGNSA. In nucleotides, the CDR3 is TGTGCCAGCAGCTTACGCCGCAACCGTAACACTGGAGCTTTCTTT. Its translation is CASSLRRNRNTGAFF.

This clonotype turned up a few times. V is TRBV7-2 and J is TRBJ2-1, with D unresolved. The CDR3 is made up of 14 amino acids. Germline V CDR1 and CDR2: SGHTA, FQGNSA. Trimming cost V 10 bases and J 6 bases, with 19 bases left between them. Here the CDR3 DNA reads TGTGCCACTCAGCGAGATCCAGCGAGCAATGAGCAGTTCTTC. It specifies CATQRDPASNEQFF.

V and J are TRBV6-5 and TRBJ1-5; TRBD1 agrees at 10 bases. This CDR3 has 13 residues. Germline V gives CDR1 MNHEY, CDR2 SVGAGI. V shed 5 bases, J shed 9 bases, and the junction held 4 bases outside the gene matches. The CDR3 reads CASSRTGGRPQHF. CDR3 nucleotide sequence: TGTGCCAGCAGTAGGACAGGGGGAAGGCCCCAGCATTTT.

The chain combines TRBV29-1 with TRBJ2-3; D might be TRBD1 (6 bases). The CDR3 loop spans 12 amino acids. V lost 6 bases and J 8 bases, leaving 15 bases between the germline ends. Germline-derived CDR1 and CDR2 are SQVTM and ANQGSEA. The CDR3 sequence: CSVERTDPTQYF. For the CDR3, the DNA is TGCAGCGTGGAAAGGACAGACCCTACGCAGTATTTT.

The chain carries TRBV5-5 and TRBJ2-4, with D maybe TRBD1 (6 bases). The germline V and J ends were trimmed by 2 bases and 7 bases, with 16 bases remaining between them. Germline CDR1 reads SGHKS; CDR2 reads YYEKEE (reference sequence). This CDR3 contains 15 residues. Here the CDR3 DNA reads TGTGCCAGCAGCTTAACCGGGACACAGAGGAACATTCAGTACTTC. Residues: CASSLTGTQRNIQYF.

This clonotype was seen at least ten times. The chain joins TRBV6-6 to TRBJ2-3, with 9 bases aligning to TRBD1. Germline CDR1 and CDR2: MNHNY and SVGAGI (reference sequence). The CDR3 is 15 amino acids. The V segment lost 5 bases and the J segment 1 base; nucleotides outside the gene matches: 4. CDR3 region: CASSPTGGGTDTQYF. The CDR3 coding sequence is TGTGCCAGCAGTCCGACAGGGGGGGGCACAGATACGCAGTATTTT.

The chain has TRBV10-1 and TRBJ1-1, with D possibly being TRBD1 (5 bases). V dropped 6 bases and J dropped 1 base, with 12 bases sitting between them. This CDR3 comprises 14 residues. Germline loops: CDR1 WNHNN, CDR2 SYGVQD (reference sequence). The CDR3 loop is CASREKGRNTEAFF. The DNA of the CDR3 is TGCGCCAGCAGGGAGAAGGGGAGGAACACTGAAGCTTTCTTT.

V and J are TRBV12-3 or TRBV12-4 and TRBJ2-5; TRBD2 matches at 9 bases. The junction had 7 bases not matched to a gene; V was cut back by 5 bases and J by 0 bases. The length of the CDR3 is 16 residues. In DNA, the CDR3 is TGTGCCAGCAGTCTCAGACTAGCGGTGTACCAAGAGACCCAGTACTTC. It yields the protein CASSLRLAVYQETQYF.

V is TRBV6-6 and J is TRBJ1-2; 8 bases align to TRBD1. From germline, CDR1 is MNHNY and CDR2 SVGAGI (reference sequence). The CDR3 totals 13 residues. V was pared by 8 bases and J by 3 bases, with 5 bases of the junction left unmatched. CDR3: CASAGQEDYGYTF. In DNA, the CDR3 is TGTGCCAGCGCGGGACAGGAGGACTATGGCTACACCTTC.

V usage is TRBV4-1 and J usage is TRBJ2-1, with D unclear. Trimming took off 1 base at V and 15 bases at J, with 10 bases between the two ends. The CDR3 loop spans 11 amino acids. Germline loops: CDR1 MGHRA, CDR2 YSYEKL. This CDR3 reads CASSQGGPWFF. Here the CDR3 DNA reads TGCGCCAGCAGCCAAGGCGGACCCTGGTTCTTC.

This clonotype was found a few times. V gene TRBV12-3 or TRBV12-4 combines with J gene TRBJ2-7; TRBD1 matches 11 bases. V trimming: 6 bases; J trimming: 4 bases; junction bases outside the gene matches: 8. This CDR3 is 15 amino acids long. CDR3: CASRLRTGGLYEQYF. The CDR3 DNA reads TGTGCCAGCAGATTAAGGACAGGGGGCCTTTACGAGCAGTACTTC.

About this clonotype: A read error may account for a junction end that differs from germline. In nucleotides, the CDR3 is TGTGCCAGCAGCTCCTTCCCGGGGTCGAGGGAGACTCAGTACTTC. Protein: CASSSFPGSRETQYF. The rearrangement uses TRBV5-5 and TRBJ2-5, with D possibly being TRBD2 (5 bases). This CDR3 comprises 15 residues. Germline V gene data show CDR1 as SGHKS and CDR2 as YYEKEE (reference sequence).

V is TRBV6-2 or TRBV6-3 and J is TRBJ2-1; no clear D. V lost 4 bases and J 6 bases, leaving 19 bases between the germline ends. The CDR3 sequence is 16 residues long. Per germline, CDR1 MNHEY and CDR2 SVGEGT. This chain's CDR3 is CASSWTRPAQTNEQFF. For the CDR3, the DNA is TGTGCCAGCAGTTGGACCCGGCCAGCCCAAACCAATGAGCAGTTCTTC.

The chain joins TRBV3-1 to TRBJ1-6, with TRBD1 as a possible D gene (5 bases). V lost 6 bases and J 9 bases, leaving 18 bases between the germline ends. The CDR3 length is 15 residues. In germline, CDR1 is LGHDT, CDR2 YNNKEL (reference sequence). The CDR3 DNA reads TGTGCCAGCAGACGACCGGGACCCAAGGGTTCACCCCTCCACTTT. Its protein is CASRRPGPKGSPLHF.

The chain couples TRBV7-9 to TRBJ1-2, with D perhaps TRBD1 (5 bases). The CDR3 spans 13 residues. Germline V CDR1 and CDR2: SEHNR, FQNEAQ (reference sequence). Trimming pared 7 bases from V and 5 bases from J, leaving 14 bases between. Here the CDR3 reads CASIREERYGYTF. In nucleotides, the CDR3 is TGTGCCAGCATCAGGGAAGAACGTTATGGCTACACCTTC.

This clonotype showed up just a few times. The V gene is TRBV7-2, the J gene TRBJ2-1, with 9 nucleotides matching TRBD2. The trim removed 5 bases at V and 0 bases at J, leaving 5 bases unmatched. Germline CDR1 and CDR2: SGHTA and FQGNSA. The CDR3 has 16 residues. The CDR3 DNA reads TGTGCCAGCAGCGGACCAGCGGGAGGCTCCTACAATGAGCAGTTCTTC. Protein product: CASSGPAGGSYNEQFF.

The genes are TRBV7-2 and TRBJ2-7; D may be TRBD2 (7 bases). The DNA end is a closer match to TRBJ2-5, so the J assignment may be wrong. In germline, CDR1 is SGHTA, CDR2 FQGNSA. This CDR3 comprises 15 residues. This CDR3 reads CASSLRAGTRETQYF. The CDR3 region has the DNA TGTGCCAGCAGCTTACGAGCGGGGACAAGGGAGACCCAGTACTTC.

The chain employs TRBV29-1 and TRBJ1-4, with 7 bases matching TRBD1. The CDR3 is made up of 13 amino acids. From germline, CDR1 is SQVTM and CDR2 ANQGSEA. Trimming cost V 3 bases and J 8 bases; bases outside gene matches: 6. Written as DNA, the CDR3 is TGCAGCGTTGAGGAGGGGGCGCGGGAAAAACTGTTTTTT. Amino acid sequence: CSVEEGAREKLFF.

The V gene is TRBV29-1, the J gene TRBJ2-2; D not resolved. CDR3 size: 13 residues. The germline CDR1 and CDR2 sequences are SQVTM and ANQGSEA. Trimming left V 7 bases short and J 3 bases short, with 12 bases between. This CDR3 is CSAHARYTGELFF. The CDR3 nucleotides are TGCAGCGCCCACGCCAGGTACACCGGGGAGCTGTTTTTT.

This clonotype was seen repeatedly, ten times or more. The chain combines TRBV20-1 with TRBJ2-1, with 9 bases that match TRBD1. Germline V gives CDR1 DFQATT, CDR2 SNEGSKA (reference sequence). With V trimmed by 6 bases and J by 5 bases, 8 bases remained unmatched. This CDR3 region has 14 residues. CDR3 loop: CSAQSGDRDNEQFF. In DNA form, the CDR3 reads TGCAGTGCCCAGAGCGGGGACAGGGACAATGAGCAGTTCTTC.

V and J are TRBV20-1 and TRBJ2-4; 9 bases are a match to TRBD1. This CDR3 has 15 residues. V trimming: 6 bases; J trimming: 3 bases; junction bases outside the gene matches: 9. CDR1 is DFQATT, CDR2 SNEGSKA, per germline (reference sequence). For the CDR3, the DNA is TGCAGTGCGAAACAGGGGGCGGGTGGCAAAAACATTCAGTACTTC. Its protein product is CSAKQGAGGKNIQYF.

As DNA, the CDR3 is TGTGCCAGCAGCCCCGGATTCCAGACCCTTAATGAAAAACTGTTTTTT. Translated, it gives CASSPGFQTLNEKLFF. The rearrangement joins TRBV11-2 to TRBJ1-4, with D unclear. Germline V lookup: CDR1 SGHAT, CDR2 FQNNGV. The CDR3 length is 16 residues. V lost 5 bases and J lost 4, with 17 bases in between.

The chain couples TRBV5-6 to TRBJ1-1; D is uncertain. The V gene's germline CDR1 is SGHDT and CDR2 YYEEEE. The V and J ends lost 7 bases and 11 bases respectively, with 21 bases between them. The CDR3 covers 13 residues. CDR3 nucleotides: TGTGCCAGCGGTGTAACTGTGGTGGGTCGGGCTTTCTTT. This gives the protein CASGVTVVGRAFF.

A remark on this clonotype: The germline gene is not matched at one end of the junction; a read error may be the cause. The chain employs TRBV27 and TRBJ2-5; the D is unclear. The V gene's germline CDR1 is MNHEY and CDR2 SMNVEV (reference sequence). The CDR3 sequence is 12 residues long. The CDR3, as DNA: TGTGCCAGCAGTCGAACTCAAGAGACCCGGTACTTC. Protein: CASSRTQETRYF.

This clonotype showed up just a few times. The chain couples TRBV7-9 to TRBJ2-7, with D perhaps TRBD1 (5 bases). This CDR3 region has 16 residues. V was trimmed by 4 bases and J by 3 bases, leaving 19 bases between them. CDR1 and CDR2 (germline): SEHNR, FQNEAQ (reference sequence). Here the CDR3 reads CASSSITGTVSYEQYF. The CDR3 region has the DNA TGTGCCAGCAGCTCAATTACAGGAACTGTTAGCTACGAGCAGTACTTC.

V gene TRBV7-2 combines with J gene TRBJ2-1; D is ambiguous. The CDR3 extends over 13 amino acids. Germline CDR1 SGHTA, CDR2 FQGNSA. V shed 5 bases and J shed 6 bases, with 11 bases lying between them. The CDR3 bases are TGTGCCAGCAGCGTCGGGCGATCCAATGAGCAGTTCTTC. Translating it yields CASSVGRSNEQFF. Complete variable domain (other parts from reference TRBV7-2 and TRBJ2-1): GAGVSQSPSNKVTEKGKDVELRCDPISGHTALYWYRQSLGQGLEFLIYFQGNSAPDKSGLPSDRFSAERTGGSVSTLTIQRTQQEDSAVYLCASSVGRSNEQFFGPGTRLTVL.

In this sample, this clonotype turned up many times. The gene calls are TRBV7-6 and TRBJ2-7, with TRBD2 matching 10 bases. J lost 1 base, V lost 0 bases, and 6 bases had no gene match. The CDR3 extends over 17 amino acids. Germline CDR1 SGHVS, CDR2 FNYEAQ. This CDR3 is CASSLALTSGESYEQYF. The CDR3 nucleotides read TGTGCCAGCAGCTTAGCACTCACTAGCGGGGAGTCCTACGAGCAGTACTTC.

V usage is TRBV6-5 and J usage is TRBJ1-2; D unclear. The germline V gene has CDR1 MNHEY and CDR2 SVGAGI. V lost 6 bases and J 0 bases, leaving 17 bases between the germline ends. The CDR3 is 16 amino acids. This chain's CDR3 is CASSRPPGSANYGYTF. The CDR3 DNA reads TGTGCCAGCAGCCGACCCCCGGGGAGCGCTAACTATGGCTACACCTTC.

There are many counts of this clonotype. V usage is TRBV6-4 and J usage is TRBJ2-3, with TRBD1 matching 8 bases. CDR3 length: 16 residues. Germline trimming cut 3 bases from V and 1 base from J; bases unmatched to any gene: 6. CDR1 is MRHNA and CDR2 is SNTAGT in the germline V gene. The CDR3 DNA reads TGTGCCAGCAGTGATGGTAGGGGACAGGGCACAGATACGCAGTATTTT. Translated, it gives CASSDGRGQGTDTQYF.